This passage covers 12 T cell receptor beta chains from one sample sequenced in a study of beta chain features in type 1 diabetes. Study-wide results and caveats: Among patients with Type 1 diabetes, TCRB CDR3s were moderately but significantly shorter in every one of the four CD4+ subsets.

Investigators reverse transcribed all isolated RNA, so they sequenced expressed TCRB transcripts. TCRdb keeps only in-frame clones here, not all; method: immunoSEQ multiplex PCR. The sample has 120,000 to 150,000 clones, approximately 13% seen once; the top ten hold under 1.5%. No antigen has been identified for these receptors. The sequencing input was central memory CD4+ T cells from blood. The receptors shown here come from a young man with type 1 diabetes.

The CDR3, as DNA: TGTGCCAGCAGCTCTACAGGTTCTGGGGCCAACGTCCTGACTTTC. It specifies CASSSTGSGANVLTF. The V gene is TRBV7-9, the J gene TRBJ2-6, with D perhaps matching TRBD1 (5 bases). The V end was cut by 4 bases, the J end by 1 base, with 8 bases between. The CDR3 extends over 15 amino acids. Germline loops: CDR1 SEHNR, CDR2 FQNEAQ (reference sequence).

This clone has more than one count but fewer than ten. V and J are TRBV11-2 and TRBJ1-5; no definite D call. This CDR3 spans 14 amino acids. Trimming took off 5 bases at V and 1 base at J, with 9 bases between the two ends. Per germline, CDR1 SGHAT and CDR2 FQNNGV. The CDR3 coding sequence is TGTGCCAGCAGCCCCGAGGGAAGCAATCAGCCCCAGCATTTT. It codes for CASSPEGSNQPQHF.

The chain employs TRBV5-4 and TRBJ2-7; D gene unclear. Trimming shortened V by 2 bases and J by 3 bases, and 6 bases separated the two germline ends. The CDR3 is 12 amino acids. Germline CDR1 SGHNT, CDR2 YYREEE (reference sequence). The CDR3 region is CASSFADYEQYF. The CDR3 DNA follows: TGTGCCAGCAGCTTCGCAGACTACGAGCAGTACTTC.

The chain links TRBV7-3 to TRBJ2-3; D is unresolved. The CDR3 sequence is 15 residues long. V gave up 6 bases and J gave up 0 bases, with 13 bases separating them. Germline V gene lookup returns CDR1 SGHTA and CDR2 FQGTGA. The CDR3 sequence: CASSPVGSSTDTQYF. The CDR3 nucleotides are TGTGCCAGCAGTCCGGTCGGCTCTAGCACAGATACGCAGTATTTT.

The chain is built from TRBV30 and TRBJ2-5; 7 nucleotides line up with TRBD1. The V gene's germline CDR1 is GTSNPN and CDR2 SVGIG (reference sequence). With V trimmed by 1 base and J by 5 bases, 4 bases remained unmatched. The CDR3 length is 13 residues. CDR3 DNA: TGTGCCTGGAGTGATAAGGGACAGGAGACCCAGTACTTC. It encodes CAWSDKGQETQYF.

This clone was detected only a few times. The J gene is TRBJ1-1, the V gene TRBV6-5; D not resolved. Germline V lookup: CDR1 MNHEY, CDR2 SVGAGI. Trimming took off 6 bases at V and 3 bases at J, with 14 bases between the two ends. The CDR3 runs 14 residues. Written as DNA, the CDR3 is TGTGCCAGCAGCCTGACCGGATCCGACACTGAAGCTTTCTTT. Encoded protein: CASSLTGSDTEAFF.

This chain uses TRBV6-9 with TRBJ1-6; 7 bases fit TRBD1. Germline trimming cut 4 bases from V and 6 bases from J; bases unmatched to any gene: 9. Germline V gene sequence: CDR1 MNHGY, CDR2 SVAAGI. The CDR3 contains 16 residues. CDR3 nucleotide sequence: TGTGCCAGCAGTTCCACGGGACAGCTGGTTAATTCACCCCTCCACTTT. This encodes CASSSTGQLVNSPLHF.

The chain links TRBV10-2 to TRBJ2-3; D is undetermined. There are 11 residues in the CDR3. Trimming removed 5 bases at V and 4 bases at J, with 4 bases between. The V gene's germline CDR1 is WSHSY and CDR2 SAAADI. CDR3 residues: CASSPADTQYF. CDR3 sequence (DNA): TGCGCCAGCAGTCCCGCAGATACGCAGTATTTT.

Many counts were recorded for this clone. This chain connects TRBV10-3 to TRBJ1-1; tentatively, D is TRBD1 (5 bases). The length of the CDR3 is 13 residues. Germline V gives CDR1 ENHRY, CDR2 SYGVKD. V shed 3 bases and J shed 6 bases, with 11 bases lying between them. CDR3 sequence: CAISDGAMAEAFF. Written as DNA, the CDR3 is TGTGCCATCAGTGATGGGGCAATGGCTGAAGCTTTCTTT.

This clone has only a few counts. The V and J genes are TRBV30 and TRBJ1-6, with TRBD1 matching 11 bases. The CDR3 is 14 residues long. Germline V gene lookup returns CDR1 GTSNPN and CDR2 SVGIG (reference sequence). The V segment lost 3 bases and the J segment 9 bases; nucleotides outside the gene matches: 4. CDR3 DNA: TGTGCCTGGAGCTCGGGACAGGGGGGTTCACCCCTCCACTTT. Translating it yields CAWSSGQGGSPLHF.

The chain uses TRBV10-3 and TRBJ2-3, with 12 bases matching TRBD2. V lost 4 bases, J lost 7 bases, and 9 bases stayed unmatched. Germline CDR1 ENHRY, CDR2 SYGVKD. The CDR3 has 16 residues. Written as DNA, the CDR3 is TGTGCCATCAGTGGCGCTAGCGGGGGGGCCGTAAATACGCAGTATTTT. Translating it yields CAISGASGGAVNTQYF.

This clone was seen many times. The gene calls are TRBV14 and TRBJ1-1, with a weak D call TRBD1 (6 bases). The CDR3 contains 14 residues. V was shortened by 4 bases and J by 3 bases, with 12 bases between the two germline ends. Per the germline V gene, CDR1 is SGHDN and CDR2 is FVKESK. DNA of the CDR3: TGTGCCAGCAGCCGTCGGACAGAAGACACTGAAGCTTTCTTT. Translation: CASSRRTEDTEAFF.